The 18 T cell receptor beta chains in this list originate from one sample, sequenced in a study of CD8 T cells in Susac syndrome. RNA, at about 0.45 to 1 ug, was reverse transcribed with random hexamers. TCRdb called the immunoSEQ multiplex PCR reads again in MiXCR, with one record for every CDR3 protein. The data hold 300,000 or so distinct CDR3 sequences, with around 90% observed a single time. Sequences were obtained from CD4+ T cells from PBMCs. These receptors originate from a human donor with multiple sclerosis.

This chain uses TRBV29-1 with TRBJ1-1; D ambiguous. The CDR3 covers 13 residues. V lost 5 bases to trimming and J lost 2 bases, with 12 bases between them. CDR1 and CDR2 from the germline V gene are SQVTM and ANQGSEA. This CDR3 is CSVTGRVNTEAFF. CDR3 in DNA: TGCAGCGTTACCGGCCGGGTTAACACTGAAGCTTTCTTT.

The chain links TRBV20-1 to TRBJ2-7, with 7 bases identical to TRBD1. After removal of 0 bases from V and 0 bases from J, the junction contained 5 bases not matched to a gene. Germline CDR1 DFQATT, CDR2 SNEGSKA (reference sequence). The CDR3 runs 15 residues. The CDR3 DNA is TGCAGTGCTAGAGATGACAGGGAATCCTCCTACGAGCAGTACTTC. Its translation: CSARDDRESSYEQYF.

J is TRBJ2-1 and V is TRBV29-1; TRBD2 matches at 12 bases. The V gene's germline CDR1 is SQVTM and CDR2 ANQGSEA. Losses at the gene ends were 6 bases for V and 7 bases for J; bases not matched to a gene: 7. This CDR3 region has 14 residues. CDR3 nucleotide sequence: TGCAGCGTCCAGACTAGCGGGAGAGCGAATGAGCAGTTCTTC. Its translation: CSVQTSGRANEQFF.

CDR3 loop: CASSFSGGENTEAFF. DNA of the CDR3: TGTGCCAGCAGCTTTTCAGGGGGTGAGAACACTGAAGCTTTCTTT. The rearrangement joins TRBV7-6 to TRBJ1-1; 7 nucleotides align to TRBD1. J gave up 1 base and V 3 bases, and 5 bases lay outside the gene matches. The CDR3 contains 15 residues. Germline CDR1 reads SGHVS; CDR2 reads FNYEAQ.

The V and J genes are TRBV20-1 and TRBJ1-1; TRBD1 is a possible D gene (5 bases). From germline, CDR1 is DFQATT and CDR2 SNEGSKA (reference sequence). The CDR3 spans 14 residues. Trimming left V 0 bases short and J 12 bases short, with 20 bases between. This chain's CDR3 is CSAREGGGRGITFF. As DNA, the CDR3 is TGCAGTGCTAGAGAGGGGGGAGGGAGAGGGATTACTTTCTTT.

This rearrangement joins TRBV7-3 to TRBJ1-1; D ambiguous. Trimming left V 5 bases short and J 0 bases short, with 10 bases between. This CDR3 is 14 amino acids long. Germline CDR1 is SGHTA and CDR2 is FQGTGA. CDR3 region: CASSLGPVNTEAFF. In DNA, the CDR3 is TGTGCCAGCAGCCTCGGACCCGTGAACACTGAAGCTTTCTTT.

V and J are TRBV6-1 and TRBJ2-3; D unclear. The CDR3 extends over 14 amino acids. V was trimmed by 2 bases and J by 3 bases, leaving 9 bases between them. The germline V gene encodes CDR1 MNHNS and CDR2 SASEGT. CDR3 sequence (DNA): TGTGCCAGCAGTGAACGGCAACTGACAGATACGCAGTATTTT. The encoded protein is CASSERQLTDTQYF.

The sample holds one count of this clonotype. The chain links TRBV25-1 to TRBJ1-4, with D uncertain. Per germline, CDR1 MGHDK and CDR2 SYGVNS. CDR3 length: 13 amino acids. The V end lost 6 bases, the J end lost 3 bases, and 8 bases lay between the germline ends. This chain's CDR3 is CASRVGANEKLFF. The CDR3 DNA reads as TGTGCCAGCAGGGTCGGGGCTAATGAAAAACTGTTTTTT. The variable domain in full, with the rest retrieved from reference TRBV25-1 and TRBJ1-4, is EADIYQTPRYLVIGTGKKITLECSQTMGHDKMYWYQQDPGMELHLIHYSYGVNSTEKGDLSSESTVSRIRTEHFPLTLESARPSHTSQYLCASRVGANEKLFFGSGTQLSVL.

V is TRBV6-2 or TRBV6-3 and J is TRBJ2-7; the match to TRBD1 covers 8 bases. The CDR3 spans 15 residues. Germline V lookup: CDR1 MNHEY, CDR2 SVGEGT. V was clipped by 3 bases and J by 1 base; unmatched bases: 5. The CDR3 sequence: CASSYRGTGSYEQYF. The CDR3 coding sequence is TGTGCCAGCAGTTATCGGGGGACAGGATCCTACGAGCAGTACTTC.

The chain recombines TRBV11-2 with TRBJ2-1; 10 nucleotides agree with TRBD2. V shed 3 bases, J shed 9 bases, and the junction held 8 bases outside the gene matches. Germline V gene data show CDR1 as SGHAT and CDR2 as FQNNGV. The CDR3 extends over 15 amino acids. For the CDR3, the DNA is TGTGCCAGCAGCTTGCAGCGGGGGGGCCGTAGTGAGCAGTTCTTC. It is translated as CASSLQRGGRSEQFF.

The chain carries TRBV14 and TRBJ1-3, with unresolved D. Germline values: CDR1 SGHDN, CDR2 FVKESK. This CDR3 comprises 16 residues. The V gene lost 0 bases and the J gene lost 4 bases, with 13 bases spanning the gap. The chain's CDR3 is CASSQEPGFRGNTIYF. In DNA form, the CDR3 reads TGTGCCAGCAGCCAAGAGCCGGGGTTCCGAGGAAACACCATATATTTT.

CDR3: CAWSRTSSYNSPLHF. In nucleotides, the CDR3 is TGTGCCTGGAGTCGGACGAGCTCCTATAATTCACCCCTCCACTTT. The rearrangement uses TRBV30 and TRBJ1-6, with unresolved D. CDR1 is GTSNPN and CDR2 is SVGIG in the germline V gene (reference sequence). Trimming removed 2 bases at V and 0 bases at J, with 8 bases between. The CDR3 is 15 amino acids.

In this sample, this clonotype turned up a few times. The DNA of the CDR3 is TGTGCCAGCAGCTTAGGACAGTTTAATGAGCAGTTCTTC. Translated, it gives CASSLGQFNEQFF. The V call is TRBV7-2, the J call TRBJ2-1; the D gene is possibly TRBD1 (5 bases). Germline V gene sequence: CDR1 SGHTA, CDR2 FQGNSA. The CDR3 length is 13 residues. V was pared by 1 base and J by 7 bases, with 8 bases between.

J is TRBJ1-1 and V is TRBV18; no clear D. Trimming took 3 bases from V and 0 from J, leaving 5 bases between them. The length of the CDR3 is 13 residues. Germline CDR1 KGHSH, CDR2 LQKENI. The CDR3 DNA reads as TGTGCCAGCTCACCGAAATTGAACACTGAAGCTTTCTTT. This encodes CASSPKLNTEAFF.

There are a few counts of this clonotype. The CDR3 loop reads CASSLRGAGANVLTF. CDR3 in DNA: TGTGCCAGCAGCTTAAGAGGGGCTGGGGCCAACGTCCTGACTTTC. The genes are TRBV11-2 and TRBJ2-6; D might be TRBD1 or TRBD2, each matching 5 bases. This CDR3 has 15 residues. CDR1 SGHAT and CDR2 FQNNGV come from the germline V gene. Trimming took 2 bases from V and 2 from J, leaving 7 bases between them.

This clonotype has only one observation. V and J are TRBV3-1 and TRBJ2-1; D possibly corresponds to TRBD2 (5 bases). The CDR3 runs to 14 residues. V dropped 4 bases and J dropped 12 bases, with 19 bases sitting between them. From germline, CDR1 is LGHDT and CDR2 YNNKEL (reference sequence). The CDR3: CASSLGLAPAWQFF. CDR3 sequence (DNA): TGTGCCAGCAGCCTAGGTCTAGCTCCGGCCTGGCAGTTCTTC.

The CDR3 spells CATSDPALPFYGYTF. As DNA, the CDR3 is TGTGCCACCAGTGACCCGGCACTACCATTTTATGGCTACACCTTC. The chain recombines TRBV24-1 with TRBJ1-2; D unclear. The CDR3 sequence is 15 residues long. Germline loops: CDR1 KGHDR, CDR2 SFDVKD. V gave up 4 bases and J gave up 5 bases, with 16 bases separating them.

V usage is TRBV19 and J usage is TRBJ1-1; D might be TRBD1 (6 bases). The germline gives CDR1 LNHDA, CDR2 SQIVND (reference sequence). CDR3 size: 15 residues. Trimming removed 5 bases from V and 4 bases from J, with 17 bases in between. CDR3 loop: CASSVNRVRGTEAFF. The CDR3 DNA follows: TGTGCCAGTAGTGTCAACAGGGTCAGAGGCACTGAAGCTTTCTTT. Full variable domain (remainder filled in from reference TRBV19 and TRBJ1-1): DGGITQSPKYLFRKEGQNVTLSCEQNLNHDAMYWYRQDPGQGLRLIYYSQIVNDFQKGDIAEGYSVSREKKESFPLTVTSAQKNPTAFYLCASSVNRVRGTEAFFGQGTRLTVV.